The clone carrying this T cell receptor (beta chain) was observed a single time. The target antigen is unknown. Profiling relied on immunoSEQ multiplex PCR, and the TCRdb table lists in-frame clones only, not all of them. This table has about 960,000 clones, 76% appearing once. This entry belongs to a study of shared clonotypes between healthy human individuals. The CDR3 contains 14 residues. Germline V lookup: CDR1 MDHEN, CDR2 SYDVKM. V was shortened by 2 bases and J by 6 bases, with 12 bases between the two germline ends. Overall study findings and caveats: Clonotypes that were shared across a handful of donors made up 4.5% to 5% of naive CD4 clonotypes. Generation of non-shared clonotypes was less probable than generation of clonotypes shared by all four donors.

The sequence was obtained from a man in his late teens or twenties in good health. The genes are TRBV28 and TRBJ2-3, with D perhaps TRBD1 (6 bases). Sequenced input: memory CD4+ T cells sorted from blood. As to subset: CD45RA-negative fraction. The CDR3 here is CASSLGGRQDTQYF. CDR3 nucleotides: TGTGCCAGCAGTTTAGGGGGCCGACAGGATACGCAGTATTTT. Full variable domain (outside the CDR3, taken from reference TRBV28 and TRBJ2-3): DVKVTQSSRYLVKRTGEKVFLECVQDMDHENMFWYRQDPGLGLRLIYFSYDVKMKEKGDIPEGYSVSREKKERFSLILESASTNQTSMYLCASSLGGRQDTQYFGPGTRLTVL.